This TCR beta chain is from a study of early T cells in non-severe SARS-CoV-2 infection. Study-wide findings and caveats: Reliance on VDJdb matching favored anti-spike CD8 responses; private and CD4 specificities were missed.

TCRdb analysed the 5' RACE reads with MiXCR anew, one entry per CDR3 protein. The repertoire consists of 65,000 to 70,000 distinct CDR3 sequences, with approximately 10% occurring once and the leading ten covering 5.5% to 7%. This clonotype was recorded many times. What it binds is unknown. V shed 11 bases and J 3 bases; nucleotides not matched to a gene: 4. Germline CDR1 SNHLY, CDR2 FYNNEI. The CDR3 has 12 amino acids. The chain carries TRBV2 and TRBJ2-7; 10 bases are shared with TRBD2. The receptor was isolated from an adult who was a healthcare worker with PCR-confirmed SARS-CoV-2 infection or an uninfected control (not recorded which). Sequencing used whole blood. The CDR3 reads CAWTSGSYEQYF. The CDR3 nucleotides read TGTGCCTGGACTAGCGGAAGCTACGAGCAGTACTTC.